A selection of T cell receptor beta chains follows, all from one sample in a study of blood T cells in healthy people across ages. TCRdb re-called the 5' RACE reads with MiXCR, one entry per CDR3 protein. The sample contains roughly 1.6 million distinct CDR3 sequences, around 36% of which appear only once. Sequenced: blood. The receptors stem from a woman in her twenties or thirties in good health. The CDR3 runs from the conserved cysteine through the conserved F or W. The D gene is left open where the match is weak. The size field is filled for only some rows; it gives once, few, many or a size class.

>-|TRBJ1-1|15|TRBV20-1|TRBD1
CSARPRQGMNTEAFF
TGCAGTGCTAGACCTCGACAGGGGATGAACACTGAAGCTTTCTTT
>-|TRBJ2-6|15|TRBV6-1|-
CASSGKNSGANVLTF
TGTGCCAGCAGTGGCAAGAATTCTGGGGCCAACGTCCTGACTTTC
>few|TRBJ2-5|17|TRBV20-1|TRBD2
CSADTSGRPNGGETQYF
TGCAGTGCTGATACTAGCGGGAGGCCTAACGGAGGGGAGACCCAGTACTTC
>once|TRBJ1-1|13|TRBV9|-
CASTQGLNTEAFF
TGTGCCAGCACCCAGGGTTTGAACACTGAAGCTTTCTTT
>-|TRBJ2-3|13|TRBV20-1|-
CSARNASTDTQYF
TGCAGTGCTAGAAACGCGAGCACAGATACGCAGTATTTT
>few|TRBJ1-2|12|TRBV29-1|-
CSLLDGDYGYTF
TGCAGCCTTTTGGACGGGGACTATGGCTACACCTTC
>-|TRBJ1-2|15|TRBV29-1|TRBD1
CSVDPNGQGVGGYTF
TGCAGTGTTGATCCGAATGGACAGGGGGTGGGCGGCTACACCTTC
>few|TRBJ1-6|14|TRBV6-1|-
CASSDFNDGGGLHF
TGTGCCAGCAGTGACTTCAACGATGGAGGGGGTCTCCACTTT
>-|TRBJ1-2|18|TRBV6-5|TRBD1
CASSYSSFRDRAHYGYTF
TGTGCCAGCAGTTACTCTAGCTTCCGGGACAGGGCCCACTATGGCTACACCTTC
>-|TRBJ2-7|15|TRBV20-1|-
CSAPDSEGRGYEQYF
TGCAGTGCTCCAGACTCGGAGGGCCGGGGCTACGAGCAGTACTTC
>few|TRBJ1-2|14|TRBV6-5|-
CASSYAAGDDGYTF
TGTGCCAGCAGTTATGCGGCAGGGGATGATGGCTACACCTTC
>-|TRBJ1-1|13|TRBV30|-
CAWQGRMNTEAFF
TGTGCCTGGCAGGGGCGAATGAACACTGAAGCTTTCTTT
>-|TRBJ2-7|15|TRBV27|-
CASRVATSNLREQYF
TGTGCCAGCCGTGTGGCTACCTCAAATCTCCGGGAGCAGTACTTC
>once|TRBJ1-1|15|TRBV10-2|TRBD1
CASSDLGQGNTEAFF
TGCGCCAGCAGTGACTTAGGACAGGGGAACACTGAAGCTTTCTTT
>-|TRBJ1-2|12|TRBV11-2|-
CASRSGALGYTF
TGTGCCAGCAGGTCGGGGGCGCTTGGCTACACCTTC
>-|TRBJ1-6|13|TRBV7-2|-
CASSLEVGGRPHF
TGTGCCAGCAGCTTAGAGGTAGGGGGACGCCCCCACTTT
>-|TRBJ2-3|16|TRBV6-6|-
CASSYSSAGTGDTQYF
TGTGCCAGCAGTTACTCGAGCGCGGGGACGGGGGATACGCAGTATTTT
>-|TRBJ1-2|15|TRBV6-1|TRBD1
CASSEARTGFSGYTF
TGTGCCAGCAGTGAAGCGAGGACAGGGTTTTCCGGCTACACCTTC
>once|TRBJ2-5|18|TRBV5-1|TRBD1
CASSLDFRQGAPGETQYF
TGCGCCAGCAGCTTGGATTTTAGGCAGGGGGCGCCGGGGGAGACCCAGTACTTC
>-|TRBJ2-1|16|TRBV2|-
CASNSRLVLGHNEQFF
TGTGCCAGCAACTCCCGACTCGTTTTGGGCCACAATGAGCAGTTCTTC
>-|TRBJ2-4|15|TRBV28|TRBD2
CASSTPGGAKNIQYF
TGTGCCAGCAGTACCCCGGGGGGAGCCAAAAACATTCAGTACTTC
>-|TRBJ2-3|14|TRBV10-3|TRBD1
CAIMVSQGADTQYF
TGTGCCATCATGGTCTCCCAGGGGGCAGATACGCAGTATTTT
>many|TRBJ1-2|14|TRBV9|-
CASSGSGGNYGYTF
TGTGCCAGCAGCGGTTCTGGAGGGAACTATGGCTACACCTTC
>many|TRBJ2-3|12|TRBV5-1|-
CASSFTGDTQYF
TGTGCCAGCAGCTTCACGGGGGATACGCAGTATTTT
>-|TRBJ2-7|16|TRBV4-1|TRBD2
CASSLRQASGSYEQYF
TGCGCCAGCAGCCTCCGTCAGGCTAGCGGGAGCTACGAGCAGTACTTC
>few|TRBJ1-1|13|TRBV6-5|-
CASSPIRDTEAFF
TGTGCCAGCAGCCCTATAAGGGACACTGAAGCTTTCTTT